This TCR beta chain was identified during a study of blood T cell repertoires in COVID-19. The V segment lost 5 bases and the J segment 5 bases; nucleotides outside the gene matches: 15. Germline V gene data show CDR1 as SQVTM and CDR2 as ANQGSEA. The CDR3 contains 17 residues. Repertoires were generated with immunoSEQ multiplex PCR, while TCRdb's copy carries only in-frame clones and drops some. The repertoire holds about 75,000 clones, with 79% as singletons. The receptor's source is a woman older than 75 with active or convalescent COVID-19. The specimen was peripheral blood. This rearrangement joins TRBV29-1 to TRBJ2-2, with 9 positions matching TRBD2. The CDR3 bases are TGCAGCGTTCGTTGGACTAGCGTATACCCGGGGACCGGGGAGCTGTTTTTT. It encodes CSVRWTSVYPGTGELFF.